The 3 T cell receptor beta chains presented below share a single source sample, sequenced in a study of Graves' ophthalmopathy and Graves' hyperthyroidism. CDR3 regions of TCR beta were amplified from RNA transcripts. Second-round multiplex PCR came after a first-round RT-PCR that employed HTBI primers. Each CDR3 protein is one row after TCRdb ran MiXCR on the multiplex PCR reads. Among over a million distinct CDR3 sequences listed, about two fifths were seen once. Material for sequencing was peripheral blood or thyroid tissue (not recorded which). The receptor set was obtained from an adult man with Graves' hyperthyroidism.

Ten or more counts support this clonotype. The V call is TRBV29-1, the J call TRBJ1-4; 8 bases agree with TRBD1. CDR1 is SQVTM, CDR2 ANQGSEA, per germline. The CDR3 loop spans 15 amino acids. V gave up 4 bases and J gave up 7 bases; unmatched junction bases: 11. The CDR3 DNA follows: TGCAGCGTTGGTTCCGACAGGGGTATAGGTGAAAAACTGTTTTTT. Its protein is CSVGSDRGIGEKLFF.

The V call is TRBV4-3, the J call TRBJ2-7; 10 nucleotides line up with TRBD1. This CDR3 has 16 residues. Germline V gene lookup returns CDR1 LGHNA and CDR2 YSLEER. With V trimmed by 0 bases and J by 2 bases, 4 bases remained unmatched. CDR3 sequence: CASSQDWDRGTYEQYF. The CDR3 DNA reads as TGCGCCAGCAGCCAAGATTGGGACAGGGGAACCTACGAGCAGTACTTC.

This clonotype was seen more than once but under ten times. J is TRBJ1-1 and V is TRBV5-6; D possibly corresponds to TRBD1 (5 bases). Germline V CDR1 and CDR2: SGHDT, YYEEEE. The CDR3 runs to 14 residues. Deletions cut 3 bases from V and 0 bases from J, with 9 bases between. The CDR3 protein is CASSWGSLNTEAFF. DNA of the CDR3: TGTGCCAGCAGCTGGGGCAGCCTGAACACTGAAGCTTTCTTT.